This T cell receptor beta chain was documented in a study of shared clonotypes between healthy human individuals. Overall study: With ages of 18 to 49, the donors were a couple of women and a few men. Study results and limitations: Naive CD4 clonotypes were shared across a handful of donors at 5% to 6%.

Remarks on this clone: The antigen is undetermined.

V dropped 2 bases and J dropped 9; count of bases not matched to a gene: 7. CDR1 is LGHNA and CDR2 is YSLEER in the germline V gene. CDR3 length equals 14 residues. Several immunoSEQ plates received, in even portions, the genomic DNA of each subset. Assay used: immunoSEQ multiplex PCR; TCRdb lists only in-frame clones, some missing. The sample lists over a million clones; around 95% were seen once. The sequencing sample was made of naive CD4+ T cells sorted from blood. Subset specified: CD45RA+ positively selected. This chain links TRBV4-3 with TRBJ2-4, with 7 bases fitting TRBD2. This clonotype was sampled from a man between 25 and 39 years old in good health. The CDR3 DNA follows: TGCGCCAGCAGCCAACGGACGGGGGGAGTCATTCAGTACTTC. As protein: CASSQRTGGVIQYF.